These 8 T cell receptor beta chains were all obtained from the same sample, sequenced in a study of blood T cell repertoires in COVID-19. Assay used: immunoSEQ multiplex PCR; TCRdb lists only in-frame clones, some missing. The sample has some 24,000 clones; approximately 86% are singletons. Sequencing was done on a sample of peripheral blood. These TCRs come from a middle-aged man with active COVID-19.

There are a few counts of this clone. The gene calls are TRBV10-3 and TRBJ1-2; TRBD1 aligns across 9 bases. The ends lost 2 bases at V and 6 bases at J; junction bases unmatched: 1. Germline V gives CDR1 ENHRY, CDR2 SYGVKD. The CDR3 is 13 residues long. The CDR3 DNA sequence: TGTGCCATCAGTGAGAGACAGGGGGATGGCTACACCTTC. The encoded protein is CAISERQGDGYTF.

Only a few counts were recorded for this clone. The chain joins TRBV7-3 to TRBJ2-1, with 8 bases lining up with TRBD2. In germline, CDR1 is SGHTA, CDR2 FQGTGA. The ends lost 2 bases at V and 8 bases at J; junction bases unmatched: 5. The CDR3 consists of 14 residues. The DNA of the CDR3 is TGTGCCAGCAGCTTAGGGGGACTAGTGGATGAGCAGTTCTTC. Residues: CASSLGGLVDEQFF.

This clone has only one observation. This rearrangement joins TRBV25-1 to TRBJ2-1; 8 bases are a match to TRBD2. CDR3 length: 17 residues. The trim removed 3 bases at V and 4 bases at J, leaving 11 bases unmatched. Germline CDR1 is MGHDK and CDR2 is SYGVNS. This CDR3 reads CASSEGGTRALYNEQFF. As DNA, the CDR3 is TGTGCCAGCAGTGAGGGAGGGACTAGAGCCCTGTACAATGAGCAGTTCTTC. Drawing the rest from reference TRBV25-1 and TRBJ2-1, the complete variable domain is EADIYQTPRYLVIGTGKKITLECSQTMGHDKMYWYQQDPGMELHLIHYSYGVNSTEKGDLSSESTVSRIRTEHFPLTLESARPSHTSQYLCASSEGGTRALYNEQFFGPGTRLTVL.

The genes are TRBV28 and TRBJ2-7; possibly TRBD2 for D (5 bases). Trimming pared 6 bases from V and 1 base from J, leaving 16 bases between. The germline gives CDR1 MDHEN, CDR2 SYDVKM. This CDR3 region has 15 residues. CDR3: CASSPTGLLSYEQYF. Written as DNA, the CDR3 is TGTGCCAGCAGCCCCACGGGATTACTATCCTACGAGCAGTACTTC. Supplemented by reference TRBV28 and TRBJ2-7, the full variable domain reads DVKVTQSSRYLVKRTGEKVFLECVQDMDHENMFWYRQDPGLGLRLIYFSYDVKMKEKGDIPEGYSVSREKKERFSLILESASTNQTSMYLCASSPTGLLSYEQYFGPGTRLTVT.

This clone was seen a handful of times. This chain joins TRBV5-1 and TRBJ1-2, with D possibly being TRBD1 (6 bases). Trimming shortened V by 4 bases and J by 10 bases, and 26 bases separated the two germline ends. The length of the CDR3 is 16 residues. Germline values: CDR1 SGHRS, CDR2 YFSETQ. CDR3 in amino acids: CASSPRAGGALGDYTF. DNA of the CDR3: TGCGCCAGCAGCCCTCGGGCGGGGGGGGCCTTAGGTGACTACACCTTC.

This sequence joins TRBV29-1 and TRBJ2-7; D might be TRBD2 (5 bases). V was pared by 3 bases and J by 4 bases, with 16 bases between. The CDR3 is made up of 14 amino acids. Per the germline V gene, CDR1 is SQVTM and CDR2 is ANQGSEA. CDR3 loop: CSVDSGRGTYEQYF. DNA of the CDR3: TGCAGCGTTGACTCGGGTCGGGGAACTTACGAGCAGTACTTC.

The CDR3 DNA is TGTGCCAGCAGCGCCGGGGGACCCCAAGAGACCCAGTACTTC. It is translated as CASSAGGPQETQYF. This chain links TRBV5-4 with TRBJ2-5; D perhaps matches TRBD2 (6 bases). Between the trimmed V and J ends, which lost 4 bases and 1 base, there was a span of 11 bases. The CDR3 length is 14 residues. The germline V gene encodes CDR1 SGHNT and CDR2 YYREEE (reference sequence).

The chain employs TRBV9 and TRBJ1-3; the match to TRBD1 covers 9 bases. Germline trimming cut 0 bases from V and 4 bases from J; bases unmatched to any gene: 11. CDR1 is SGDLS and CDR2 is YYNGEE in the germline V gene. The CDR3 has 18 amino acids. The CDR3 here is CASSVDPTGGAQGNTIYF. The CDR3 region has the DNA TGTGCCAGCAGCGTAGACCCTACAGGGGGCGCGCAGGGAAACACCATATATTTT.